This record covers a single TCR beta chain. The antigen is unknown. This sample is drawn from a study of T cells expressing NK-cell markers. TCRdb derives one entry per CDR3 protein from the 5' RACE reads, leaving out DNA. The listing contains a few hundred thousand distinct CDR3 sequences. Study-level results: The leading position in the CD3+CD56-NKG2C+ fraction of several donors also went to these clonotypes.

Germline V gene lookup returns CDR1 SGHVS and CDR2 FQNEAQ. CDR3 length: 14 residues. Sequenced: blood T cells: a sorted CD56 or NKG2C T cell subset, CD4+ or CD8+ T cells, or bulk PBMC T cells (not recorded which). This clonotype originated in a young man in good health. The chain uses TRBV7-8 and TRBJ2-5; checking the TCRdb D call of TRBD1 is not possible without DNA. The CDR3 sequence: CASSPRVGVETQYF.